The 7 T cell receptor beta chains reported below all come from one sample, sequenced in a study of T cells in Graves' hyperthyroidism and ophthalmopathy. Amplification of TCR beta CDR3 regions used RNA as the template. Carried out on the TCR CDR3, a first-round RT-PCR used the HTBI primer set. TCRdb analysed the multiplex PCR reads with MiXCR anew, one entry per CDR3 protein. The repertoire holds around 350,000 distinct CDR3 sequences, with roughly 19% as singletons. The sequenced sample consisted of blood. The receptors shown here come from a woman aged 18-29 years with Graves' hyperthyroidism.

This clonotype was detected many times. The V and J genes are TRBV12-3 or TRBV12-4 and TRBJ2-5; D may match TRBD1 or TRBD2 (6 bases each). The CDR3 sequence is 17 residues long. The V gene lost 5 bases and the J gene lost 5 bases, with 24 bases spanning the gap. CDR3 region: CASSALGGLLTIETQYF. The CDR3 region has the DNA TGTGCCAGCAGTGCTCTGGGGGGCCTCCTAACTATCGAGACCCAGTACTTC.

This clonotype has a handful of counts. This sequence joins TRBV2 and TRBJ1-6; D perhaps matches TRBD1 (6 bases). V was clipped by 6 bases and J by 6 bases, with 15 bases between them. The CDR3 sequence is 15 residues long. From germline, CDR1 is SNHLY and CDR2 FYNNEI. This CDR3 is CASSRGWTVNSPLHF. Written as DNA, the CDR3 is TGTGCCAGCAGCCGTGGTTGGACAGTTAATTCACCCCTCCACTTT.

This clonotype was detected ten times or more. The chain is built from TRBV12-3 or TRBV12-4 and TRBJ2-5, with D perhaps TRBD1 (6 bases). CDR3 length: 14 amino acids. V was clipped by 4 bases and J by 1 base, with 10 bases between them. The CDR3 sequence is CASSWLGAQETQYF. Written as DNA, the CDR3 is TGTGCCAGCAGTTGGTTGGGGGCCCAAGAGACCCAGTACTTC.

Many counts were recorded for this clonotype. This sequence joins TRBV6-5 and TRBJ2-7; D is possibly TRBD1 or TRBD2 (6 bases each). Germline assignment: CDR1 MNHEY and CDR2 SVGAGI. The CDR3 has 14 residues. Trimming removed 6 bases from V and 5 bases from J, with 17 bases in between. The DNA of the CDR3 is TGTGCCAGCAGACAAACAGGGAGGTCGGACGAGCAGTACTTC. This gives the protein CASRQTGRSDEQYF.

Ten or more counts support this clonotype. This chain joins TRBV30 and TRBJ1-2; tentative D call: TRBD1 (6 bases). The V end was cut by 3 bases, the J end by 10 bases, with 15 bases between. CDR1 is GTSNPN, CDR2 SVGIG, per germline (reference sequence). The CDR3 consists of 12 residues. In DNA, the CDR3 is TGTGCCTGGAGCTCCACAGGGATTGACTACACCTTC. Its protein is CAWSSTGIDYTF.

This clonotype was counted ten times or more. This chain uses TRBV19 with TRBJ1-1; D may be TRBD1 (6 bases). Trimming took off 6 bases at V and 1 base at J, with 12 bases between the two ends. This CDR3 region has 14 residues. Germline V gene sequence: CDR1 LNHDA, CDR2 SQIVND (reference sequence). CDR3 sequence: CASRPLDRNTEAFF. CDR3 sequence (DNA): TGTGCCAGTAGACCCTTGGACAGGAACACTGAAGCTTTCTTT.

The V gene is TRBV27, the J gene TRBJ2-7, with D possibly being TRBD1 (5 bases). Germline V gives CDR1 MNHEY, CDR2 SMNVEV (reference sequence). CDR3 size: 15 residues. The V gene lost 6 bases and the J gene lost 0 bases, with 15 bases spanning the gap. CDR3: CASSEKGVSSYEQYF. CDR3 coding DNA: TGTGCCAGCAGCGAGAAAGGGGTAAGCTCCTACGAGCAGTACTTC.